The rows below give T cell receptor beta chains drawn from one sample of a study of cytomegalovirus exposure and HLA in healthy donors. Clones were read by immunoSEQ multiplex PCR, and TCRdb kept only the in-frame ones, dropping some. This sample has about 100,000 clones, with roughly 78% found just once. Sequenced input: PBMCs. These receptors all come from a middle-aged woman in good health and CMV-seronegative. The CDR3 runs from the conserved cysteine through the conserved F or W. The D gene is left open where the match is weak. A clone size is listed for some rows: how often the clone was seen (once, few, many), or a class if it is expanded.

d_call j_call v_call clone_size cdr3_length cdr3_nt cdr3_aa
TRBD2 TRBJ2-7 TRBV6-5 - 15 TGTGCCAGCACCCCCGGGCTAGCGGGGGCCTACGAGCAGTACTTC CASTPGLAGAYEQYF
- TRBJ1-3 TRBV4-1 - 15 TGCGCCAGCAGCCAAGCAAGAGGCTCTGGAAACACCATATATTTT CASSQARGSGNTIYF
TRBD2 TRBJ2-7 TRBV10-1 - 15 TGCGCCAGCAGTGCTGCCCTAGCGGGGGGTTACGAGCAGTACTTC CASSAALAGGYEQYF
- TRBJ1-1 TRBV18 - 13 TGTGCCAGCTCACGGACAGCCGGGACTGAAGCTTTCTTT CASSRTAGTEAFF
TRBD1 TRBJ2-4 TRBV7-2 few 19 TGTGCCAGCAGCTTGGCCGGGACAGGGGATGGTCTAGCCAAAAACATTCAGTACTTC CASSLAGTGDGLAKNIQYF
- TRBJ1-1 TRBV7-9 few 15 TGTGCCAGCAGCTCCTGGGAGATAACGAACACTGAAGCTTTCTTT CASSSWEITNTEAFF
- TRBJ2-3 TRBV30 - 16 TGTGCCTGGAGTGTAGAGTCTAGAGGAGGGGCAGATACGCAGTATTTT CAWSVESRGGADTQYF
- TRBJ2-1 TRBV28 - 15 TGTGCCAGCAGAAGACCGGGCCTCGGGGGCAATGAGCAGTTCTTC CASRRPGLGGNEQFF
TRBD2 TRBJ2-2 TRBV4-1 - 18 TGCGCCAGCAGCCAAGTACTAGCGGGGGCAAGCAACACCGGGGAGCTGTTTTTT CASSQVLAGASNTGELFF
- TRBJ1-2 TRBV5-4 - 13 TGTGCCAGCAGCTTCGGGCAGGGCTATGGCTACACCTTC CASSFGQGYGYTF
- TRBJ2-1 TRBV7-8 - 14 TGTGCCAGCAGCTTAAGCGGGTACTACAATGAGCAGTTCTTC CASSLSGYYNEQFF
TRBD2 TRBJ2-2 TRBV4-3 few 16 TGCGCCAGCAGCCAAGATGTTACTAGCGGGAATGGGGAGCTGTTTTTT CASSQDVTSGNGELFF
TRBD2 TRBJ2-1 TRBV9 - 16 TGTGCCAGCAGCGGAGTAGCGGGAGGGCAATACAATGAGCAGTTCTTC CASSGVAGGQYNEQFF
TRBD1 TRBJ1-4 TRBV19 - 13 TGTGCCAGTAACAGGGGGCGCGGGGAAAAACTGTTTTTT CASNRGRGEKLFF
- TRBJ1-5 TRBV28 - 17 TGTGCCAGCAGTTTGTATGTAGGACAGTATAGCAATCAGCCCCAGCATTTT CASSLYVGQYSNQPQHF
- TRBJ2-4 TRBV7-2 - 15 TGTGCCAGCAGCTTAGCAGGGGGGGCCCAGAACATTCAGTACTTC CASSLAGGAQNIQYF
TRBD1 TRBJ1-2 TRBV7-9 - 16 TGTGCCAGCAGCTTAGGTGGGACAGCTTATAACTATGGCTACACCTTC CASSLGGTAYNYGYTF
- TRBJ1-5 TRBV18 few 19 TGTGCCAGCTCACCACGGGGTGTGTCGCGGGATCTACTCAATCAGCCCCAGCATTTT CASSPRGVSRDLLNQPQHF
TRBD2 TRBJ2-7 TRBV28 - 14 TGTGCCAGCAGTTTCGGGCTAGCGGAGGCCGCGGGTGACTTC CASSFGLAEAAGDF
- TRBJ1-2 TRBV19 few 12 TGTGCCAGTAGAAGGGGAGGGTTCGGCTACACCTTC CASRRGGFGYTF
TRBD1 TRBJ1-5 TRBV6-4 few 16 TGTGCCAGCAGTGTCTCCGGGACAGGGGTTGTTCAGCCCCAGCATTTT CASSVSGTGVVQPQHF
- TRBJ1-6 TRBV28 few 17 TGTGCCAGCAGTCCCATCGTGTCGGCGGGGGGCAATTCACCCCTCCACTTT CASSPIVSAGGNSPLHF
TRBD1 TRBJ2-2 TRBV5-1 once 14 TGCGCCAGCAGCCCAGGGGGAAACACCGGGGAGCTGTTTTTT CASSPGGNTGELFF
- TRBJ2-1 TRBV7-2 - 14 TGTGCCAGCAGCTGGGACTCCCACGTGGGTGAGCAGTTCTTC CASSWDSHVGEQFF